Each of the 29 T cell receptor beta chains below was sequenced from the same sample in a study of regulatory T cells in long-lasting Graves disease. In building TCR beta libraries, iRepertoire HTBI primers were used together with Arm-PCR of CDR3 regions. TCRdb fed the multiplex PCR reads into MiXCR, producing one record per CDR3 protein. The sample has some 370,000 distinct CDR3 sequences, around 20% seen once. Noted time point: persistent/refractory GD, antithyroid drugs over 5 years with positive TRAb. Isolated PBMC RNA provided the starting material for the TCR library. This sample comprised peripheral blood mononuclear cells (PBMCs), obtained when the disease was refractory, from a patient treated with antithyroid drugs. These receptors were taken from a female donor with Graves disease.

In its sample, this clonotype was seen once. This chain links TRBV19 with TRBJ2-2; D is perhaps TRBD2 (5 bases). Germline CDR1 and CDR2: LNHDA and SQIVND (reference sequence). The CDR3 is 14 amino acids. The ends were cut back, 6 bases at V and 1 base at J, with 9 bases in the middle. CDR3 in DNA: TGTGCCAGTAGCCTACGGGAGAACACCGGGGAGCTGTTTTTT. Its translation is CASSLRENTGELFF.

The CDR3 is CASSARVVYEQYF. The CDR3 bases are TGTGCCAGCAGCGCCCGGGTCGTCTACGAGCAGTACTTC. The rearrangement joins TRBV9 to TRBJ2-7; the D is unclear. Germline CDR1 reads SGDLS; CDR2 reads YYNGEE. Trimming cost V 3 bases and J 3 bases, with 10 bases left between them. This CDR3 is built from 13 residues.

The CDR3 DNA sequence: TGTGCCAGCAGCGAGGACAGAGGGACCGACCAGGAAAAACTGTTTTTT. It is translated as CASSEDRGTDQEKLFF. V usage is TRBV7-9 and J usage is TRBJ1-4, with a weak D call TRBD1 (6 bases). This CDR3 spans 16 amino acids. The ends were cut back, 5 bases at V and 8 bases at J, with 21 bases in the middle. The germline gives CDR1 SEHNR, CDR2 FQNEAQ (reference sequence).

This clonotype was detected only a few times. One end of the junction does not line up with germline, which may come from a read error. The chain has TRBV6-5 and TRBJ2-2, with 8 bases identical to TRBD2. The germline V gene has CDR1 MNHEY and CDR2 SVGAGI. The CDR3 consists of 16 residues. CDR3 sequence: CASSHSSGGNTGELFF. CDR3 in DNA: TGTGCCAGCAGTCACTCAAGCGGGGGGAACACCGGGGAGCTGTTTTTT.

Regarding this clonotype: This could be a read error, since a much larger clone is one nucleotide away. This CDR3 fails to terminate in the conserved phenylalanine or tryptophan, so it likely reflects a read error. The chain recombines TRBV2 with TRBJ2-5; unclear D gene. V lost 5 bases to trimming and J lost 1 base, with 14 bases between them. This CDR3 comprises 15 residues. The germline V gene has CDR1 SNHLY and CDR2 FYNNEI. The CDR3 region is CASSLTQVAQETQYL. DNA of the CDR3: TGTGCCAGCAGTTTAACCCAGGTGGCCCAAGAGACCCAGTACCTC.

The rearrangement uses TRBV19 and TRBJ2-5, with 10 bases lining up with TRBD1. The CDR3 is 15 residues long. Germline CDR1 and CDR2: LNHDA and SQIVND (reference sequence). V trimming: 4 bases; J trimming: 6 bases; junction bases outside the gene matches: 8. This CDR3 is CASSTQTGGAQTQYF. CDR3 nucleotide sequence: TGTGCCAGTAGTACCCAGACAGGGGGCGCGCAGACCCAGTACTTC.

This clonotype was seen ten or more times. The rearrangement joins TRBV7-2 to TRBJ2-5, with TRBD2 matching over 9 bases. The length of the CDR3 is 16 residues. Losses at the gene ends were 2 bases for V and 7 bases for J; bases not matched to a gene: 11. Germline V lookup: CDR1 SGHTA, CDR2 FQGNSA. CDR3 DNA sequence: TGTGCCAGCAGCTTATCGGTAGCGGGAGAGGAACGGACCCAGTACTTC. Its translation is CASSLSVAGEERTQYF.

In its sample, this clonotype was seen many times. V is TRBV24-1 and J is TRBJ2-5; 7 positions match TRBD2. Trimming removed 4 bases from V and 4 bases from J; junction bases left unmatched: 8. CDR1 and CDR2 from the germline V gene are KGHDR and SFDVKD. CDR3 length: 15 amino acids. CDR3 nucleotides: TGTGCCACCAGTGACCCAGGACTAGTTTCAGAGACCCAGTACTTC. Encoded protein: CATSDPGLVSETQYF.

The chain links TRBV27 to TRBJ2-6, with 9 bases matching TRBD2. The CDR3 is made up of 20 amino acids. J gave up 3 bases and V 5 bases, and 17 bases lay outside the gene matches. From germline, CDR1 is MNHEY and CDR2 SMNVEV (reference sequence). The CDR3 loop is CASSLWAPLAGGHGANVLTF. In DNA, the CDR3 is TGTGCCAGCAGTCTTTGGGCCCCCCTGGCGGGAGGGCATGGGGCCAACGTCCTGACTTTC.

This clonotype was recorded many times. This sequence joins TRBV6-1 and TRBJ2-6; D gene unclear. Trimming shortened V by 6 bases and J by 1 base, and 10 bases separated the two germline ends. The germline V gene has CDR1 MNHNS and CDR2 SASEGT. The CDR3 is made up of 15 amino acids. CDR3 DNA sequence: TGTGCCAGCAGCCCCACAGAATCTGGGGCCAACGTCCTGACTTTC. It yields the protein CASSPTESGANVLTF.

This clonotype was recorded at least ten times. The chain is built from TRBV2 and TRBJ2-5; D gene unclear. The germline V gene has CDR1 SNHLY and CDR2 FYNNEI. Trimming cost V 5 bases and J 1 base, with 11 bases left between them. This CDR3 contains 14 residues. CDR3 sequence (DNA): TGTGCCAGCAGTCCGCAGAACATCCAAGAGACCCAGTACTTC. It is translated as CASSPQNIQETQYF. Full variable domain (outside the CDR3, taken from reference TRBV2 and TRBJ2-5): EPEVTQTPSHQVTQMGQEVILRCVPISNHLYFYWYRQILGQKVEFLVSFYNNEISEKSEIFDDQFSVERPDGSNFTLKIRSTKLEDSAMYFCASSPQNIQETQYFGPGTRLLVL.

This clonotype was recorded many times. The chain joins TRBV18 to TRBJ1-1, with D uncertain. Between the trimmed V and J ends, which lost 2 bases and 0 bases, there was a span of 10 bases. Per germline, CDR1 KGHSH and CDR2 LQKENI. This CDR3 contains 15 residues. The CDR3 sequence is CASSPRESVNTEAFF. The CDR3 nucleotides read TGTGCCAGCTCACCAAGGGAATCGGTGAACACTGAAGCTTTCTTT. Complete variable domain (other parts from reference TRBV18 and TRBJ1-1): NAGVMQNPRHLVRRRGQEARLRCSPMKGHSHVYWYRQLPEEGLKFMVYLQKENIIDESGMPKERFSAEFPKEGPSILRIQQVVRGDSAAYFCASSPRESVNTEAFFGQGTRLTVV.

A few counts support this clonotype. The junction does not match germline at one end; this may be a read error. The J gene is TRBJ2-2, the V gene TRBV10-3; TRBD2 might be the D (5 bases). CDR1 ENHRY and CDR2 SYGVKD come from the germline V gene. This CDR3 is built from 16 residues. The CDR3 sequence: CAISPLGPPNTGELLF. The CDR3 DNA reads as TGTGCCATCAGCCCACTAGGGCCCCCCAACACCGGGGAGCTGCTTTTT.

This clonotype was recorded at least ten times. V gene TRBV5-1 combines with J gene TRBJ1-1; D is unclear. Germline V gives CDR1 SGHRS, CDR2 YFSETQ. CDR3 length equals 18 residues. Trimming removed 7 bases at V and 0 bases at J, with 25 bases between. The CDR3 coding sequence is TGCGCCAGCGCCTCGGGTTTTCCCCTCAGTCCGATGAACACTGAAGCTTTCTTT. Its translation: CASASGFPLSPMNTEAFF.

This clonotype was observed at least ten times. The V and J genes are TRBV7-2 and TRBJ1-2; 8 nucleotides agree with TRBD1. V shed 2 bases and J 4 bases; nucleotides not matched to a gene: 6. This CDR3 has 15 residues. CDR1 SGHTA and CDR2 FQGNSA come from the germline V gene. The CDR3 loop is CASSLNQGAAYGYTF. In nucleotides, the CDR3 is TGTGCCAGCAGCTTAAATCAGGGGGCAGCCTATGGCTACACCTTC.

This clonotype was seen at least ten times. The gene calls are TRBV28 and TRBJ2-5; weak D call: TRBD1 (6 bases). The CDR3 contains 15 residues. The germline V gene has CDR1 MDHEN and CDR2 SYDVKM. The ends were cut back, 6 bases at V and 5 bases at J, with 19 bases in the middle. The CDR3 reads CASSDQDSLMETQYF. The CDR3 region has the DNA TGTGCCAGCAGCGACCAGGACAGTTTGATGGAGACCCAGTACTTC.

The chain couples TRBV4-2 to TRBJ1-5; 8 bases map to TRBD1. The germline V gene has CDR1 LGHNA and CDR2 YNFKEQ. CDR3 size: 16 residues. After removal of 4 bases from V and 0 bases from J, the junction contained 5 bases not matched to a gene. The CDR3 region is CASSRETGDSNQPQHF. The CDR3 DNA reads TGTGCCAGCAGCCGAGAGACAGGGGATAGCAATCAGCCCCAGCATTTT.

This clonotype was picked up many times. The chain uses TRBV12-5 and TRBJ2-5; 10 positions agree with TRBD2. V dropped 7 bases and J dropped 5; count of bases not matched to a gene: 13. Germline V gives CDR1 LGHNT, CDR2 FRNRAP. The CDR3 runs 16 residues. The CDR3 DNA reads as TGTGCTAGTGCCCCACCGGCTAGCGGGAGTGCGGAGACCCAGTACTTC. Amino acids: CASAPPASGSAETQYF. Using reference TRBV12-5 and TRBJ2-5 for the parts outside the CDR3, the full variable domain is DARVTQTPRHKVTEMGQEVTMRCQPILGHNTVFWYRQTMMQGLELLAYFRNRAPLDDSGMPKDRFSAEMPDATLATLKIQPSEPRDSAVYFCASAPPASGSAETQYFGPGTRLLVL.

About this clonotype itself: Compared with germline, one end of the junction differs, possibly owing to a read error. The chain employs TRBV18 and TRBJ1-2; 10 bases align to TRBD1. Germline values: CDR1 KGHSH, CDR2 LQKENI. The CDR3 contains 14 residues. The CDR3 protein is CASPPLGQGEDYTF. CDR3 DNA sequence: TGTGCCAGCCCACCCCTCGGACAGGGGGAGGACTACACCTTC.

The chain is built from TRBV20-1 and TRBJ2-7; TRBD2 matches at 13 bases. This CDR3 comprises 15 residues. After removal of 3 bases from V and 5 bases from J, the junction contained 7 bases not matched to a gene. Germline CDR1 and CDR2: DFQATT and SNEGSKA (reference sequence). The CDR3 is CSASIGLAGADEQYF. CDR3 DNA: TGCAGTGCTAGCATAGGACTAGCGGGAGCCGACGAGCAGTACTTC.

V and J are TRBV29-1 and TRBJ1-1, with 10 bases that match TRBD1. The CDR3 contains 16 residues. Per the germline V gene, CDR1 is SQVTM and CDR2 is ANQGSEA. Trimming at V came to 7 bases and at J to 4 bases, leaving 15 bases not matched to a gene. The CDR3, as DNA: TGCAGCGGAGTCGGGACAGGGGTTAGGATATCCACTGAAGCTTTCTTT. Its translation: CSGVGTGVRISTEAFF.

V gene TRBV19 combines with J gene TRBJ2-2; D might be TRBD2 (6 bases). CDR1 and CDR2 from the germline V gene are LNHDA and SQIVND (reference sequence). The CDR3 runs 17 residues. Trimming cost V 3 bases and J 1 base, with 15 bases left between them. CDR3 nucleotides: TGTGCCAGTAGTATTCACCGACTAGAATGGAACACCGGGGAGCTGTTTTTT. Translated: CASSIHRLEWNTGELFF.

The chain recombines TRBV6-2 or TRBV6-3 with TRBJ1-6; no reliable D call. Germline values: CDR1 MNHEY, CDR2 SVGEGT. Trimming pared 6 bases from V and 8 bases from J, leaving 14 bases between. CDR3 length equals 14 residues. CDR3 DNA: TGTGCCAGCAGGACCGACGTCCTCCATTCACCCCTCCACTTT. Translation: CASRTDVLHSPLHF.

About this clonotype itself: A read error may explain this, as a much larger clone is one base away. Because it lacks the conserved phenylalanine or tryptophan at the end, this CDR3 is likely a read error. This chain connects TRBV7-2 to TRBJ2-5; no clear D gene. Germline lookup yields CDR1 SGHTA and CDR2 FQGNSA. Deletions cut 1 base from V and 1 base from J, with 7 bases between. The CDR3 loop spans 14 amino acids. The CDR3 is CASSLVQFQETQYI. The CDR3 coding sequence is TGTGCCAGCAGCTTAGTGCAGTTCCAAGAGACCCAGTACATC.

As to this clonotype: One junction end does not reproduce the germline sequence, and a read error may be involved. The rearrangement links TRBV3-1 to TRBJ1-1; no firm D call. CDR3 length: 12 residues. Germline V CDR1 and CDR2: LGHDT, YNNKEL (reference sequence). CDR3 sequence: CASSQGHREAFF. The CDR3 DNA follows: TGTGCCAGCAGTCAAGGGCACCGGGAAGCTTTCTTT.

This clonotype was counted ten times or more. CDR3 in DNA: TGTGCCAGCAGTCACGTCGACAGGGTAGAGGGCTACACCTTC. The encoded protein is CASSHVDRVEGYTF. The V and J genes are TRBV28 and TRBJ1-2; the match to TRBD1 covers 7 bases. From germline, CDR1 is MDHEN and CDR2 SYDVKM. Trimming removed 5 bases from V and 8 bases from J; junction bases left unmatched: 11. The CDR3 is made up of 14 amino acids.

This clonotype has a count of ten or more. This CDR3 is CAISDPDRGPGAGEETQYF. The CDR3 nucleotides are TGTGCCATCAGTGACCCGGATAGGGGGCCGGGAGCGGGTGAGGAGACCCAGTACTTC. V and J are TRBV10-3 and TRBJ2-5; D is perhaps TRBD1 (7 bases). CDR3 size: 19 residues. Germline CDR1 is ENHRY and CDR2 is SYGVKD. V was shortened by 3 bases and J by 5 bases, with 28 bases between the two germline ends.

V gene TRBV20-1 combines with J gene TRBJ2-7, with 8 bases that match TRBD2. CDR3 size: 13 residues. With V trimmed by 2 bases and J by 3 bases, 3 bases remained unmatched. Germline V lookup: CDR1 DFQATT, CDR2 SNEGSKA (reference sequence). In nucleotides, the CDR3 is TGCAGTGCTAGATCCGGGAGGGACTACGAGCAGTACTTC. It codes for CSARSGRDYEQYF.

This clonotype was observed a handful of times. The DNA for the CDR3 is TGTGCCAGCAGTTTGTTAGCAGGGGGCCCTTTTTCAGGACCCCTCCACTTT. Its protein product is CASSLLAGGPFSGPLHF. The V call is TRBV27, the J call TRBJ1-6; TRBD1 agrees at 8 bases. This CDR3 is 17 amino acids long. Germline V gene sequence: CDR1 MNHEY, CDR2 SMNVEV (reference sequence). J was trimmed by 12 bases and V by 3 bases; bases with no gene match: 16.